This T cell receptor beta chain came from a study of neurological immune-mediated disorders. Whole-study results and caveats: There were no CDR3 amino acid sequences shared by expanded clones across subjects, a result suggesting private repertoires in all groups.

Regarding time point: longitudinal time-point 2. The unsorted libraries originated from 2 million PBMCs kept at -80 C. This clonotype was observed at least ten times. Its specificity is not known. The method for making cDNA was 5'RACE, and it used 10-nucleotide random UMIs. Sequencing runs each yielded over 170 million TCR-beta sequences from 15-18 subjects. Via MiXCR, TCRdb re-called the 5' RACE reads, giving one row per CDR3 protein. Of fewer than 70,000 distinct CDR3 sequences detected, about 8.9% appear once; the ten largest clones hold about an eighth. The origin of this receptor is a man in his thirties or forties in good health. Sequencing used PBMCs.

The CDR3 sequence is CASVGLADYEQYF. CDR3 DNA sequence: TGCGCCAGCGTAGGACTAGCGGACTACGAGCAGTACTTC. This chain joins TRBV10-2 and TRBJ2-7; 10 nucleotides line up with TRBD2. CDR3 size: 13 residues. CDR1 and CDR2 from the germline V gene are WSHSY and SAAADI. The trim removed 8 bases at V and 3 bases at J, leaving 4 bases unmatched.